This T cell receptor beta chain was profiled in a study of cytomegalovirus exposure and HLA in healthy donors. Study-level results: The study flagged some 170 TCR beta chains as cytomegalovirus-associated.

Data came from immunoSEQ multiplex PCR; TCRdb stores just in-frame clones and leaves some out. The table lists some 98,000 clones, about 90% of them singletons, with around 6.3% in the top ten. Trimming took 4 bases from V and 5 from J, leaving 8 bases between them. Germline loops: CDR1 MNHEY, CDR2 SMNVEV (reference sequence). The CDR3 spans 13 residues. Worth noting for this clone: Its antigen is undetermined.

The receptor was isolated from a man between 18 and 35 years old in good health and CMV-seropositive. The material sequenced was PBMCs. The rearrangement links TRBV27 to TRBJ2-2, with D maybe TRBD2 (5 bases). CDR3 sequence (DNA): TGTGCCAGCAGTTACGGGAAGACCGGGGAGCTGTTTTTT. Translation: CASSYGKTGELFF.